Listed here are 15 T cell receptor beta chains from one sample, sequenced in a study of T cells in women clearing cervical HPV infection. The protocol was immunoSEQ multiplex PCR, while the TCRdb copy is restricted to in-frame clones and leaves out a portion. The sample table sets out 30,000 to 45,000 clones. Specimen: blood buffy coat. These receptors originate from a woman aged 18 to 69 with a cervical HPV16 infection that either progressed to CIN3+ or cleared (not recorded which).

Comments on this clone: The sequence runs out 3 residues before the end of the CDR3; the remainder is reconstructed from the germline J gene. J is TRBJ1-2 and V is TRBV7-3; a possible D gene is TRBD1 (5 bases). CDR3 size: 13 residues. Germline CDR1 SGHTA, CDR2 FQGTGA. The CDR3 region is CASSLRRVNDYTF. The sequenced CDR3 bases are TGTGCCAGCAGCTTACGCAGGGTCAATGAC.

A note on this clone: Read coverage stops 3 residues before the CDR3 terminus; the germline J gene supplies the remainder. V usage is TRBV19 and J usage is TRBJ1-2; D not resolved. Germline-derived CDR1 and CDR2 are LNHDA and SQIVND (reference sequence). CDR3 length: 13 amino acids. The V gene lost 3 bases and the J gene lost 3 bases, with 8 bases spanning the gap. CDR3 sequence: CASSIRQYYGYTF. The DNA read from the CDR3 is TGTGCCAGTAGTATTCGTCAGTACTATGGC. Using reference TRBV19 and TRBJ1-2 for the parts outside the CDR3, the full variable domain is DGGITQSPKYLFRKEGQNVTLSCEQNLNHDAMYWYRQDPGQGLRLIYYSQIVNDFQKGDIAEGYSVSREKKESFPLTVTSAQKNPTAFYLCASSIRQYYGYTFGSGTRLTVV.

Turning to this clone: Read coverage stops 3 residues before the CDR3 terminus; the germline J gene supplies the remainder. The genes are TRBV7-2 and TRBJ2-4; D not resolved. Germline CDR1 and CDR2: SGHTA and FQGNSA. This CDR3 spans 12 amino acids. Partial CDR3 DNA: TGTGCCAGCAGCTTAGACTACCCCGGT. Its protein product is CASSLDYPG. The whole CDR3 region reads CASSLDYPGQYF.

Notes on this clone: The missing CDR3 end, 3 residues past where the read stops, is filled in from the germline J gene. The rearrangement links TRBV19 to TRBJ2-2; no reliable D call. Trimming stripped 3 bases from V and 2 bases from J, with 7 bases between. The CDR3 has 14 amino acids. Germline CDR1 LNHDA, CDR2 SQIVND (reference sequence). Incomplete CDR3 DNA: TGTGCCAGTAGTATTCGCGAAAACACCGGGGAG. Residues: CASSIRENTGE. The entire CDR3 protein reads CASSIRENTGELFF.

In regard to this clone: The CDR3 extends 3 residues past the end of the read, so its final part is completed from the germline J gene. V usage is TRBV19 and J usage is TRBJ2-3; possible D gene TRBD2, 6 bases. Germline CDR1 is LNHDA and CDR2 is SQIVND (reference sequence). The CDR3 runs 16 residues. CDR3 DNA, as far as it was read: TGTGCCAGTAGTATTCTTGGGGGGATTAGCAATCAGCCG. This gives the protein CASSILGGISNQP. The CDR3 in its entirety is CASSILGGISNQPQYF.

Points on this clone: The CDR3 goes on 3 residues after the read ends, and that part is filled in from the germline J gene. The V call is TRBV18, the J call TRBJ2-7; 8 bases match TRBD1. Germline lookup yields CDR1 KGHSH and CDR2 LQKENI. J gave up 0 bases and V 3 bases, and 7 bases lay outside the gene matches. The CDR3 runs 16 residues. CDR3 DNA (partial): TGTGCCAGCTCACCCGACAGGGGCAAGATCTCCTACGAG. Its translation: CASSPDRGKISYE. The whole CDR3 protein reads CASSPDRGKISYEQYF.

Remarks on this clone: The observed sequence ends 3 residues before the CDR3 terminus, with the missing tail filled in from the germline J gene. V is TRBV20-1 and J is TRBJ2-1, with 8 positions matching TRBD2. Germline V gene lookup returns CDR1 DFQATT and CDR2 SNEGSKA (reference sequence). The CDR3 runs 14 residues. The V and J ends lost 3 bases and 6 bases, in that order; junction bases with no gene match: 7. The CDR3 loop is CSASGGALGNEQFF. Incomplete CDR3 DNA: TGCAGTGCTAGCGGGGGGGCCCTGGGCAATGAG.

Comments on this clone: The CDR3 end falls 3 residues outside the read, so it is completed with the germline J gene. The J gene is TRBJ2-2, the V gene TRBV5-1, with 13 bases lining up with TRBD2. J gave up 2 bases and V 4 bases, and 11 bases lay outside the gene matches. Germline-derived CDR1 and CDR2 are SGHRS and YFSETQ. The CDR3 is 19 residues long. The CDR3 loop reads CASSPQPTSGGFNTGELFF. The sequenced part of the CDR3 DNA is TGCGCCAGCAGCCCTCAGCCGACTAGCGGGGGGTTTAACACCGGGGAG.

About this clone itself: The read terminates 3 residues ahead of where the CDR3 ends, so the germline J gene completes it. This chain joins TRBV12-3 or TRBV12-4 and TRBJ2-2; D not certain. V was cut by 3 bases and J by 7 bases, with 3 bases left in between. This CDR3 comprises 11 residues. The covered CDR3 bases are TGTGCCAGCAGTTTCGGCGGGGAG. As protein: CASSFGGE. The CDR3 reads in full as CASSFGGELFF.

CDR3 in amino acids: CSARLIWGGGAYEQYF. The covered CDR3 bases are TGCAGTGCTAGATTAATATGGGGCGGGGGGGCCTACGAG. V gene TRBV20-1 combines with J gene TRBJ2-7; 9 nucleotides match TRBD2. The read falls 3 residues short of the CDR3 end, and the missing part is taken from the germline J gene. The CDR3 has 16 amino acids. Looked up from germline, CDR1 is DFQATT and CDR2 is SNEGSKA (reference sequence). V gave up 2 bases and J gave up 2 bases; unmatched junction bases: 10.

Points on this clone: The read ends 3 residues early relative to the CDR3; the germline J gene fills the gap. V gene TRBV20-1 combines with J gene TRBJ2-2; TRBD2 matches 8 bases. Per the germline V gene, CDR1 is DFQATT and CDR2 is SNEGSKA (reference sequence). The CDR3 sequence is 14 residues long. V dropped 6 bases and J dropped 4; count of bases not matched to a gene: 7. Here the CDR3 reads CSASKLAGTGELFF. Partial CDR3 DNA: TGCAGTGCAAGCAAGCTAGCGGGCACCGGGGAG.

Points on this clone: Sequencing ends 3 residues short of the CDR3 end; the germline J gene provides the rest. This chain uses TRBV6-2 or TRBV6-3 with TRBJ2-4, with 9 bases that match TRBD1. Germline CDR1 and CDR2: MNHEY and SVGEGT. The CDR3 length is 16 residues. Unmatched junction bases numbered 7, after V lost 6 bases and J lost 1 base. CDR3 amino acids: CASSLVQGAAKNIQYF. CDR3 DNA, as far as it was read: TGTGCCAGCAGCCTCGTACAGGGGGCGGCCAAAAACATT.

Remarks on this clone: The read gets to within 3 residues of the CDR3 end, and the germline J gene fills in the rest. The genes are TRBV6-2 or TRBV6-3 and TRBJ2-1; no definite D call. Per germline, CDR1 MNHEY and CDR2 SVGEGT. The CDR3 length is 14 residues. V was cut by 4 bases and J by 7 bases, with 14 bases left in between. The DNA read from the CDR3 is TGTGCCAGCAGTTCCCCGTCCGCGGCTAATGAG. This encodes CASSSPSAANE. The full-length CDR3 reads as CASSSPSAANEQFF.

Regarding this clone: The missing CDR3 end, 3 residues past where the read stops, is filled in from the germline J gene. J is TRBJ2-3 and V is TRBV20-1; no definite D call. CDR3 size: 10 residues. Germline CDR1 DFQATT, CDR2 SNEGSKA (reference sequence). The V end lost 5 bases, the J end lost 2 bases, and 2 bases lay between the germline ends. CDR3 bases read: TGCAGTGCTCTCACAGATACG. Amino acids: CSALTDT. Given in full, the CDR3 is CSALTDTQYF.

In the case of this clone: With the read ending 3 residues before the CDR3 end, the germline J gene is used to fill in that end. The V and J genes are TRBV7-3 and TRBJ1-2, with D unresolved. The CDR3 consists of 13 residues. CDR1 is SGHTA and CDR2 is FQGTGA in the germline V gene. The CDR3 here is CASSPPSTDTYTF. The sequenced CDR3 bases are TGTGCCAGCAGCCCACCTAGCACAGATACC. The full variable domain, its missing parts supplied by reference TRBV7-3 and TRBJ1-2, is GAGVSQTPSNKVTEKGKYVELRCDPISGHTALYWYRQSLGQGPEFLIYFQGTGAADDSGLPNDRFFAVRPEGSVSTLKIQRTERGDSAVYLCASSPPSTDTYTFGSGTRLTVV.